Sequencing of this T cell receptor (beta chain) was carried out in a study of PD-L1 blockade in urothelial cancer (dated by TCRdb to the late 2010s). For the wider study: Therapy was started in about 2014 for all patients, and atezolizumab 1,200 mg was administered intravenously every 3 weeks. In the same patients, pretreatment tumors underwent whole exome sequencing and RNA sequencing in addition to TCR sequencing. Durable clinical benefit meant progression-free survival longer than 6 months, and TCR features were also tested against progression-free and overall survival. Somatic, immune and clinical correlates of response to PD-L1 blockade with atezolizumab in urothelial cancer were the focus of an exploratory multi-omic analysis. Pretreatment tumor samples and matched peripheral blood, collected serially before and after atezolizumab treatment, underwent TCR sequencing. Pretreatment blood TCR-seq was available for 27 to 30 patients, at least one posttreatment blood collection was obtained for roughly 24 patients, and tumor TCR-seq was available for roughly 24 patients. Under 10 patients reached durable clinical benefit, while around 19 patients did not. Blood samples yielded a median of around 150,000 T cells and more than 80,000 unique TCRs, with median clonality approximately 0.08. Blood samples were analyzed 3 weeks after the start of treatment (second dose) and 6 weeks after the start of treatment. Twenty-five of 29 patients were identified as males with urothelial cancer of bladder origin, and a prior smoking history was reported by 18 of 29 patients. Patients had an ECOG performance status of 0 or 1 and had received between 0 and 3 prior chemotherapy regimens. What the research found in general, with its limitations: Because of the small sample size (n of about 29) and the many exploratory analyses performed, the results are intended to be regarded as hypothesis-generating. Improved progression-free and overall survival was found to be associated with pretreatment peripheral blood TCR clonality below the median. Greater expansion of tumor-associated TCR clones in peripheral blood 3 weeks after the start of treatment was observed in patients with durable benefit (n ≈ 24, p = 0.022).

According to the study, the label for this sample's time point signals: peripheral blood 6 weeks after treatment start. The cohort included some 30 patients with locally advanced or metastatic urothelial carcinoma who were treated at Memorial Sloan Kettering on a trial protocol. Peripheral blood mononuclear cells were collected pretreatment and during treatment, with between 1 and 8 total time points per patient. The Qiagen DNeasy Blood extraction kit was used to purify genomic DNA from total PBMCs and tumor samples. PBMCs were collected pretreatment and during treatment, and were isolated and stored as previously described. As for this clone: The antigen it binds to is not known. Qualities for individual bases were not recorded, and no much larger clone is one base off.

Synthetic TCR analog templates were spiked into each PCR so that absolute template abundance could be estimated from read counts. The immunoSEQ assay used bias-controlled V and J gene primers to amplify TCRbeta CDR3 regions from genomic DNA. Rearranged TCRbeta segments were sequenced at approximately 20X coverage. Per the authors' processing: Sequencing errors were corrected by clustering, and CDR3s were annotated against IMGT so that V, D and J genes could be assigned. Downstream analyses used only productive TCRbeta rearrangements and left out out-of-frame or stop-codon sequences. To compute clonality, Shannon entropy was normalized by the log of the number of unique productive sequences and then subtracted from one. Clones differing between time points or between blood and tumor were identified by Fisher's exact test with Benjamini-Hochberg correction at adjusted p below 0.01. Not all clones reach the TCRdb copy of this immuneACCESS table, which keeps in-frame sequences only. Checked studies attribute under half of the gap to unresolved V genes and leave the rest unexplained. That table gives V, J and clone size, and the DNA gave D and trimming. The sample table records around 47,000 clones; 82% of these occur just once. The ten largest clones capture around 13% of the sample.

Sample: PBMCs, taken around atezolizumab (anti-PD-L1) treatment. The sequence was collected from a man aged 60 to 69 with urothelial cancer.

The CDR3 reads as follows: CASSSGTGGVGQYF. The base sequence is TGTGCCAGTAGTTCCGGGACAGGAGGAGTTGGGCAGTACTTC. The rearranged segments are TRBV19 and TRBJ2-7; 8 nucleotides in the junction match TRBD1. The CDR3 sequence holds 14 residues, the cysteine and phenylalanine included. The read is trimmed to its CDR3 DNA, 42 bases read in frame from base 1. The junction shows trimming of 5 bases on V and 9 bases on J, and the gene matches do not reach 12 bases of it. CDR1 and CDR2, per the germline V gene (reference sequence), are LNHDA and SQIVND.